This T cell receptor (beta chain) was found in a study of blood T cells in healthy people across ages. Sample-barcoded 5' priming and a J-beta primer mix drove a second PCR of about 6 to 12 cycles. A template-switch adaptor that had 12 random nucleotides put a tag on each cDNA molecule. Using its own MiXCR run on the 5' RACE reads, TCRdb lists one record per CDR3 protein. The data show 700,000 to 950,000 distinct CDR3 sequences, approximately 39% seen once. The sample was blood. This clonotype originated in a woman aged 55-69 years in good health.

CDR3 coding DNA: TGTGCCACCAGTAACGCAGCGAACACTGAAGCTTTCTTT. It encodes CATSNAANTEAFF. This chain connects TRBV24-1 to TRBJ1-1; D gene uncertain. The CDR3 consists of 13 residues. The germline gives CDR1 KGHDR, CDR2 SFDVKD. Trimming shortened V by 6 bases and J by 1 base, and 8 bases separated the two germline ends.